There are a few counts of the clone carrying this T cell receptor (beta chain). Its antigen is not identified. This entry comes from a study of neoadjuvant anti-PD-1 for oral cavity cancer. Looking at the study overall: Around day 43, patients without progression received a fourth nivolumab dose before surgery. Study-level results: Higher pretreatment Treg/Th17 ratios tracked higher pretreatment blood clonality.

This CDR3 region has 13 residues. From germline, CDR1 is MNHEY and CDR2 SMNVEV (reference sequence). The V and J ends lost 4 bases and 3 bases respectively, with 7 bases between them. Data came from immunoSEQ multiplex PCR; TCRdb stores just in-frame clones and leaves some out. The sample has around 13,000 clones, around 66% seen once; the top ten hold more than 2%. Patients were newly diagnosed with stage II-IVA oral cavity squamous cell carcinoma without prior systemic or radiation treatment. The chain recombines TRBV27 with TRBJ1-5, with no clear D. The receptor was isolated from a person between 40 and 80 years old with oral cavity squamous cell carcinoma. Sequenced here: PBMCs, sampled before nivolumab (anti-PD-1) treatment. CDR3 in DNA: TGTGCCAGCAGTTCTCAGGTCAATCAGCCCCAGCATTTT. The encoded protein is CASSSQVNQPQHF.